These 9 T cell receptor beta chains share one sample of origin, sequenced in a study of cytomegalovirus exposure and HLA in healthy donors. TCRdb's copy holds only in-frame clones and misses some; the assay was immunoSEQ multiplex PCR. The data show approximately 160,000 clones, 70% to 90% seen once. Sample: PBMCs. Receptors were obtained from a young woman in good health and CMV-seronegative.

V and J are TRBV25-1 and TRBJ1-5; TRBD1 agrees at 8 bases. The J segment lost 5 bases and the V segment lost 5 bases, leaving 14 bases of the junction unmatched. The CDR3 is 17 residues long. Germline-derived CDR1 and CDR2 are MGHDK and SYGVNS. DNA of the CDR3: TGTGCCAGCAGTCTCTCCTCCCAGGGGGCAGGGTATCAGCCCCAGCATTTT. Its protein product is CASSLSSQGAGYQPQHF.

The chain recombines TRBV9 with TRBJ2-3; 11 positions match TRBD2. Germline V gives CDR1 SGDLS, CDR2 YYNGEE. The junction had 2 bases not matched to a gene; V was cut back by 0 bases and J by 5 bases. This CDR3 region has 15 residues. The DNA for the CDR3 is TGTGCCAGCAGCGTAGCTAGCGGGGGGATAGATACGCAGTATTTT. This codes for CASSVASGGIDTQYF.

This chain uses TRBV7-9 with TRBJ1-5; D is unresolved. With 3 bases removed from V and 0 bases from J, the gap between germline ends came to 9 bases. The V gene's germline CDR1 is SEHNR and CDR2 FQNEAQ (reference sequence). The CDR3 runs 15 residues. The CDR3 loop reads CASSFEGHSNQPQHF. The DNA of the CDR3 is TGTGCCAGCAGCTTTGAAGGCCATAGCAATCAGCCCCAGCATTTT.

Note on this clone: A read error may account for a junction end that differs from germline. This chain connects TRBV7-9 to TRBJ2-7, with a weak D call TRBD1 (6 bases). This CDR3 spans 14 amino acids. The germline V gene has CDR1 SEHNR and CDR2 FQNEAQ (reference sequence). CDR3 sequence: CANSATGFGDEQYF. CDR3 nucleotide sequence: TGTGCCAACAGCGCTACAGGGTTCGGCGACGAGCAGTACTTC.

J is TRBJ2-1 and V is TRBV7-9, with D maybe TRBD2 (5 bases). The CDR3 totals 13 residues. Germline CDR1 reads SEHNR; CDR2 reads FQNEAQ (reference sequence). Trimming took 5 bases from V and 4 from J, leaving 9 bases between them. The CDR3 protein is CASSPGRYNEQFF. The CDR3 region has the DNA TGTGCCAGCAGCCCGGGAAGGTACAATGAGCAGTTCTTC.

In nucleotides, the CDR3 is TGTGCCAGCAGCGTAGGAGGGAGGGCGGAAAAACTGTTTTTT. Translation gives CASSVGGRAEKLFF. This chain connects TRBV9 to TRBJ1-4, with unresolved D. Trimming left V 0 bases short and J 8 bases short, with 11 bases between. CDR3 length: 14 residues. The germline V gene encodes CDR1 SGDLS and CDR2 YYNGEE.

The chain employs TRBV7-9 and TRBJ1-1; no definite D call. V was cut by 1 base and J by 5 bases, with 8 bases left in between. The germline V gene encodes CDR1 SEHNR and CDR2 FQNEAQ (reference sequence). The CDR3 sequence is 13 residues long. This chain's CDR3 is CASSLGGSTEAFF. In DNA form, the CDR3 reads TGTGCCAGCAGCTTAGGAGGGTCTACTGAAGCTTTCTTT.

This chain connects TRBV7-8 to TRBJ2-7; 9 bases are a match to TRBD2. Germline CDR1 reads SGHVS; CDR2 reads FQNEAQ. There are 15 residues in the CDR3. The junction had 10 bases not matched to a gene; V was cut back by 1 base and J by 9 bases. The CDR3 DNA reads TGTGCCAGCAGCTTAGTTAGCGGGAGTCCCCTGGGGCAGTACTTC. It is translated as CASSLVSGSPLGQYF.

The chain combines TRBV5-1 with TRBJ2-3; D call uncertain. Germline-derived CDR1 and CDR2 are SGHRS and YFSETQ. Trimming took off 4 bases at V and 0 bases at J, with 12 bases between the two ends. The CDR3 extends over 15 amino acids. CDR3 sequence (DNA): TGCGCCAGCAGCCAAAGACCAGAAAGCACAGATACGCAGTATTTT. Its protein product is CASSQRPESTDTQYF.